Following are 24 T cell receptor beta chains from one sample sequenced in a study of T-cell memory formation after mild COVID-19. TCRdb itself ran the 5' RACE reads through MiXCR, one entry per CDR3 protein. The sample has roughly 300,000 distinct CDR3 sequences, 7% to 10% seen once. Material: PBMCs or a T cell subset sorted from them (not recorded which). The receptors originated from a man between 18 and 29 years old who had mild COVID-19 (a few samples of this study predate the infection). Cell type and time point are not known.

Only a few counts were recorded for this clonotype. At one end, the junction sequence differs from germline, possibly due to a read error. V usage is TRBV7-7 and J usage is TRBJ2-5; 11 nucleotides line up with TRBD2. Germline V gene sequence: CDR1 SSHAT, CDR2 FNYEAQ (reference sequence). This CDR3 is built from 14 residues. The CDR3: CASSLAGGLGTQYF. The CDR3 nucleotides read TGTGCTAGCAGCTTAGCGGGGGGGCTGGGGACCCAGTACTTC.

This clonotype was seen more than once but under ten times. The chain employs TRBV29-1 and TRBJ2-3, with D uncertain. V lost 3 bases and J lost 0, with 13 bases in between. This CDR3 is 15 amino acids long. Germline CDR1 reads SQVTM; CDR2 reads ANQGSEA. The CDR3: CSVDLAAPSTDTQYF. The CDR3 nucleotides are TGCAGCGTTGATCTGGCGGCCCCTAGCACAGATACGCAGTATTTT.

This clonotype was counted only a few times. This sequence joins TRBV3-1 and TRBJ1-1; D not resolved. The CDR3 loop spans 14 amino acids. V was pared by 7 bases and J by 0 bases, with 12 bases between. Per the germline V gene, CDR1 is LGHDT and CDR2 is YNNKEL (reference sequence). The CDR3 sequence: CASTNGQLNTEAFF. The CDR3 coding sequence is TGTGCCAGCACAAACGGGCAGCTGAACACTGAAGCTTTCTTT.

This clonotype was counted many times. This chain links TRBV12-3 or TRBV12-4 with TRBJ2-2, with D uncertain. The CDR3 runs to 13 residues. With 5 bases removed from V and 4 bases from J, the gap between germline ends came to 8 bases. The CDR3 spells CASSSRSTGELFF. For the CDR3, the DNA is TGTGCCAGCAGTAGTCGGAGCACCGGGGAGCTGTTTTTT.

The sample holds many counts of this clonotype. The DNA for the CDR3 is TGTGCCAGCAGCTTGGAGGGCAGACAAGAGACCCAGTACTTC. Its translation: CASSLEGRQETQYF. The rearrangement joins TRBV7-9 to TRBJ2-5, with TRBD2 as a possible D gene (6 bases). The CDR3 extends over 14 amino acids. Germline V gives CDR1 SEHNR, CDR2 FQNEAQ (reference sequence). V shed 3 bases and J shed 2 bases, with 10 bases lying between them.

This clonotype was seen more than once but under ten times. The rearrangement uses TRBV20-1 and TRBJ2-1, with 10 bases fitting TRBD1. The germline V gene has CDR1 DFQATT and CDR2 SNEGSKA (reference sequence). This CDR3 region has 15 residues. J was trimmed by 5 bases and V by 3 bases; bases with no gene match: 7. The CDR3 region is CSASGTGVNNNEQFF. The DNA for the CDR3 is TGCAGTGCTAGCGGGACAGGGGTTAACAACAATGAGCAGTTCTTC.

The chain links TRBV10-2 to TRBJ2-3, with no clear D. The CDR3 is made up of 10 amino acids. Germline CDR1 reads WSHSY; CDR2 reads SAAADI. Trimming took 10 bases from V and 6 from J, leaving 8 bases between them. CDR3 nucleotide sequence: TGCGCCACTTCTGGGGATACGCAGTATTTT. Amino acid sequence: CATSGDTQYF.

This clonotype was recorded a few times. This chain connects TRBV12-3 or TRBV12-4 to TRBJ1-3; weak D call: TRBD1 (5 bases). This CDR3 contains 15 residues. Trimming pared 2 bases from V and 0 bases from J, leaving 8 bases between. In DNA form, the CDR3 reads TGTGCCAGCAGTTTATACAGGAACTCTGGAAACACCATATATTTT. This translates into CASSLYRNSGNTIYF.

The gene calls are TRBV9 and TRBJ1-2; D is perhaps TRBD1 (6 bases). Germline V CDR1 and CDR2: SGDLS, YYNGEE. Trimming pared 3 bases from V and 2 bases from J, leaving 8 bases between. The CDR3 runs 13 residues. The CDR3 loop reads CASSDRVNYGYTF. CDR3 nucleotide sequence: TGTGCCAGCAGCGACAGGGTGAACTATGGCTACACCTTC.

Ten or more counts support this clonotype. J is TRBJ2-3 and V is TRBV20-1, with TRBD2 identical over 8 bases. Per germline, CDR1 DFQATT and CDR2 SNEGSKA (reference sequence). The CDR3 extends over 13 amino acids. V shed 5 bases, J shed 2 bases, and the junction held 3 bases outside the gene matches. This CDR3 is CSAASGPTDTQYF. DNA for the CDR3: TGCAGTGCTGCTAGCGGGCCCACAGATACGCAGTATTTT.

The chain is built from TRBV9 and TRBJ1-6; TRBD1 agrees at 7 bases. The J segment lost 9 bases and the V segment lost 0 bases, leaving 12 bases of the junction unmatched. Germline assignment: CDR1 SGDLS and CDR2 YYNGEE. The CDR3 is 17 residues long. Here the CDR3 DNA reads TGTGCCAGCAGCGTAGACGGCTCCGGGACAGAGGCTTCACCCCTCCACTTT. This codes for CASSVDGSGTEASPLHF. The variable domain in full, completed from reference TRBV9 and TRBJ1-6, reads DSGVTQTPKHLITATGQRVTLRCSPRSGDLSVYWYQQSLDQGLQFLIQYYNGEERAKGNILERFSAQQFPDLHSELNLSSLELGDSALYFCASSVDGSGTEASPLHFGNGTRLTVT.

This clonotype was recorded a few times. The gene calls are TRBV6-5 and TRBJ2-2; TRBD1 or TRBD2 may be the D gene (5 bases each). The CDR3 covers 16 residues. Germline V gene data show CDR1 as MNHEY and CDR2 as SVGAGI. The V end lost 6 bases, the J end lost 5 bases, and 19 bases lay between the germline ends. The CDR3 protein is CASRPRGPTRTGELFF. In DNA, the CDR3 is TGTGCCAGCAGACCCCGGGGCCCTACAAGGACCGGGGAGCTGTTTTTT.

The gene calls are TRBV29-1 and TRBJ2-5; TRBD1 agrees at 7 bases. CDR1 is SQVTM, CDR2 ANQGSEA, per germline. J was trimmed by 5 bases and V by 6 bases; bases with no gene match: 12. The CDR3 extends over 14 amino acids. The CDR3 sequence: CSVDRQGFAETQYF. In nucleotides, the CDR3 is TGCAGCGTGGACCGACAGGGATTCGCCGAGACCCAGTACTTC.

The chain carries TRBV7-9 and TRBJ2-5; 7 bases are a match to TRBD1. The J segment lost 3 bases and the V segment lost 4 bases, leaving 20 bases of the junction unmatched. Germline CDR1 reads SEHNR; CDR2 reads FQNEAQ (reference sequence). The CDR3 is made up of 19 amino acids. CDR3 protein: CASSSPTHHTDRREETQYF. The CDR3 nucleotides are TGTGCCAGCAGCTCCCCCACACATCATACGGACAGGCGAGAAGAGACCCAGTACTTC.

This chain joins TRBV6-2 or TRBV6-3 and TRBJ2-7; TRBD1 is a possible D gene (5 bases). Germline CDR1 is MNHEY and CDR2 is SVGEGT. V was cut by 5 bases and J by 4 bases, with 12 bases left in between. There are 13 residues in the CDR3. CDR3 region: CASSPTAYYEQYV. CDR3 sequence (DNA): TGTGCCAGCAGTCCGACAGCTTATTACGAGCAGTACGTC.

The sample holds a few counts of this clonotype. CDR3 region: CASSLNPGLDTEAFF. CDR3 coding DNA: TGTGCCAGCAGCTTAAATCCGGGTTTGGACACTGAAGCTTTCTTT. V and J are TRBV7-3 and TRBJ1-1; D remains unclear. V was clipped by 1 base and J by 3 bases, with 12 bases between them. The CDR3 runs to 15 residues. Germline assignment: CDR1 SGHTA and CDR2 FQGTGA.

This clonotype was detected ten times or more. The J gene is TRBJ2-7, the V gene TRBV3-1; no clear D gene. Looked up from germline, CDR1 is LGHDT and CDR2 is YNNKEL (reference sequence). Trimming cost V 5 bases and J 3 bases, with 11 bases left between them. The CDR3 sequence is 13 residues long. The CDR3 region has the DNA TGTGCCAGCAGCGGGCCGCCGCTCTACGAGCAGTACTTC. This gives the protein CASSGPPLYEQYF.

This clonotype was seen more than once but under ten times. The gene calls are TRBV12-3 or TRBV12-4 and TRBJ1-3; 8 bases line up with TRBD1. J was trimmed by 2 bases and V by 6 bases; bases with no gene match: 3. The CDR3 is 14 residues long. The CDR3 bases are TGTGCCAGCAGGGACAGGGTTACTGGAAACACCATATATTTT. As protein: CASRDRVTGNTIYF.

This clonotype was observed a few times. V is TRBV7-8 and J is TRBJ2-7; D assignment may be TRBD1 or TRBD2 (6 bases each). The CDR3 extends over 14 amino acids. With 5 bases removed from V and 4 bases from J, the gap between germline ends came to 15 bases. Germline V lookup: CDR1 SGHVS, CDR2 FQNEAQ. The CDR3 DNA sequence: TGTGCCAGCAGCCCCGCGGGACATTTATACGAGCAGTACGTC. This sequence encodes CASSPAGHLYEQYV.

This clonotype was counted many times. The gene calls are TRBV12-3 or TRBV12-4 and TRBJ2-3; TRBD2 matches 7 bases. With 0 bases clipped from V and 1 base from J, the junction kept 1 base outside the gene matches. The CDR3 runs to 15 residues. CDR3 nucleotide sequence: TGTGCCAGCAGTTTAGCTAGCGGGCGCACAGATACGCAGTATTTT. Translating gives CASSLASGRTDTQYF.

This clonotype was detected a few times. The CDR3, as DNA: TGTGCCAGCAGTGAGCAAGGTGGTCAGCCCCAGCATTTT. Its protein is CASSEQGGQPQHF. The chain recombines TRBV2 with TRBJ1-5; D gene ambiguous. V lost 3 bases and J 6 bases, leaving 9 bases between the germline ends. From germline, CDR1 is SNHLY and CDR2 FYNNEI. The CDR3 consists of 13 residues.

This clonotype was found many times. The rearrangement uses TRBV12-3 or TRBV12-4 and TRBJ2-3; D is unclear. The CDR3 totals 14 residues. V gave up 6 bases and J gave up 2 bases, with 12 bases separating them. The CDR3 region is CASSLSPFTDTQYF. CDR3 nucleotides: TGTGCCAGCAGCTTATCCCCATTCACAGATACGCAGTATTTT.

This clonotype was observed a few times. The chain joins TRBV6-1 to TRBJ2-7; tentatively, D is TRBD1 or TRBD2 (5 bases each). The V gene's germline CDR1 is MNHNS and CDR2 SASEGT. Trimming removed 6 bases from V and 2 bases from J, with 14 bases in between. This CDR3 region has 14 residues. DNA for the CDR3: TGTGCCAGCAGCGGCGAGGGGAGACCCTACGAGCAGTACGTC. Its translation: CASSGEGRPYEQYV.

This clonotype was detected only a few times. The genes are TRBV20-1 and TRBJ1-5, with 12 bases matching TRBD1. The CDR3 covers 14 residues. In germline, CDR1 is DFQATT, CDR2 SNEGSKA (reference sequence). The trim removed 5 bases at V and 6 bases at J, leaving 5 bases unmatched. CDR3 in DNA: TGCAGTGCTGTGCCGGGACAGGGGGCTCAGCCCCAGCATTTT. Amino acids: CSAVPGQGAQPQHF.